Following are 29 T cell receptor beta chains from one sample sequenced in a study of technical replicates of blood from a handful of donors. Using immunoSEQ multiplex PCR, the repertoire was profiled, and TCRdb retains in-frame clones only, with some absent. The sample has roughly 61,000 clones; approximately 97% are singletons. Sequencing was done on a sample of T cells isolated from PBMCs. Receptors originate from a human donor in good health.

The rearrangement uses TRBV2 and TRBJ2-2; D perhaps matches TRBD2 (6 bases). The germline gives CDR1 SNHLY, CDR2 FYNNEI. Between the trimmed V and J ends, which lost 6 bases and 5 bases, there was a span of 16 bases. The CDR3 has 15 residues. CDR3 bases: TGTGCCAGCAGGGTGGACGGGGGTACGACCGGGGAGCTGTTTTTT. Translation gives CASRVDGGTTGELFF.

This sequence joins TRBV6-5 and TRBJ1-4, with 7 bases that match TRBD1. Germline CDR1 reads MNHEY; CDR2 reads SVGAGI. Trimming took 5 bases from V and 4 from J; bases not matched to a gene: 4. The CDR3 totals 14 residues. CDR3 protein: CASSRQGGNEKLFF. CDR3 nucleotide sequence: TGTGCCAGCAGTCGACAGGGAGGTAATGAAAAACTGTTTTTT.

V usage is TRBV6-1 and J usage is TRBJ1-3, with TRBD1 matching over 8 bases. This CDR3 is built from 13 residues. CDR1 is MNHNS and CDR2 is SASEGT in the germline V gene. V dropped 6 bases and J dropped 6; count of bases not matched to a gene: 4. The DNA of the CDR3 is TGTGCCAGCAGCCAGGACAGGGAAAACACCATATATTTT. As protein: CASSQDRENTIYF.

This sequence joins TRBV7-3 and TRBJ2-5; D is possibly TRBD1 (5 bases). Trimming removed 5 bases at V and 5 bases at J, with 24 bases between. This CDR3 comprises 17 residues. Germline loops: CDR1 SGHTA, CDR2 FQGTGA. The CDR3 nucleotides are TGTGCCAGCAGCCGTGTAACAGGCCACCACAGAGGTGAGACCCAGTACTTC. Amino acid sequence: CASSRVTGHHRGETQYF.

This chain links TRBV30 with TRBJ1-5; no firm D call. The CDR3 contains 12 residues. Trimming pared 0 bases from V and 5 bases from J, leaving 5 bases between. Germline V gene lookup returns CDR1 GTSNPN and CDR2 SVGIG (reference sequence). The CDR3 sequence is CAWSVSDQPQHF. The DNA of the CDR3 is TGTGCCTGGAGTGTATCAGATCAGCCCCAGCATTTT.

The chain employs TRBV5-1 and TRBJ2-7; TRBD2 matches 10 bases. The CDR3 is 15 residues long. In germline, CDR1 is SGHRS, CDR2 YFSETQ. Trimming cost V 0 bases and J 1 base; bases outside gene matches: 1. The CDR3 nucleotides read TGCGCCAGCAGCTTGGGGACTAGCGGATCCTACGAGCAGTACTTC. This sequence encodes CASSLGTSGSYEQYF.

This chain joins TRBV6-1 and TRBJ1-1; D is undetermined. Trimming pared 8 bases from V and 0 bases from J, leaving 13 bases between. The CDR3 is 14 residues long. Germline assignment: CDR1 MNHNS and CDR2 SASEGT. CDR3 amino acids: CASSKALMNTEAFF. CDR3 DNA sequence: TGTGCCAGCTCGAAAGCTTTAATGAACACTGAAGCTTTCTTT.

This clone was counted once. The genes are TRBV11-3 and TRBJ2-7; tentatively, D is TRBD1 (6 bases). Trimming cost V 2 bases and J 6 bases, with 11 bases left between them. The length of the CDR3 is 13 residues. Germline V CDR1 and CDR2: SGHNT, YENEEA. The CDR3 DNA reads TGTGCCAGCAGCTTAAGGTTGGGGGCCGAGCAGTACTTC. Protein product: CASSLRLGAEQYF.

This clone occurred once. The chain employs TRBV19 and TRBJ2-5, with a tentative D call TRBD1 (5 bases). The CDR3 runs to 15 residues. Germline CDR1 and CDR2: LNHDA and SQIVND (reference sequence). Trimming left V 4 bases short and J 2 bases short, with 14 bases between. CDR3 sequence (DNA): TGTGCCAGTAGTAGAACGGACACTATACAAGAGACCCAGTACTTC. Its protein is CASSRTDTIQETQYF.

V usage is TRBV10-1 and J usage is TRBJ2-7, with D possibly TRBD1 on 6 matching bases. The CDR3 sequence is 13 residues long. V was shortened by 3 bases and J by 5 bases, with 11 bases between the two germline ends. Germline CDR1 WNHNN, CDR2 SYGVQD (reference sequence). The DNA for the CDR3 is TGCGCCAGCAGTGAATGGGGGCTGGACGAGCAGTACTTC. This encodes CASSEWGLDEQYF.

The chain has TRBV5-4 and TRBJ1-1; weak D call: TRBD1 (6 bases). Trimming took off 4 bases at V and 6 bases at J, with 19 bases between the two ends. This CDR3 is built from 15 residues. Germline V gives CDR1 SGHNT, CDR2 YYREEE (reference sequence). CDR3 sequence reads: CASSPRGSGVPEAFF. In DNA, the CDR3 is TGTGCCAGCAGCCCTCGTGGTTCAGGGGTCCCTGAAGCTTTCTTT.

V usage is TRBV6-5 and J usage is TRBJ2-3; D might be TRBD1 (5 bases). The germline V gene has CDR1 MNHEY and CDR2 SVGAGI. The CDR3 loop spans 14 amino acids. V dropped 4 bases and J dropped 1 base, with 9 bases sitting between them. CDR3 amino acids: CASSSSRGTDTQYF. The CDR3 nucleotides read TGTGCCAGCAGTTCCTCCAGGGGCACAGATACGCAGTATTTT.

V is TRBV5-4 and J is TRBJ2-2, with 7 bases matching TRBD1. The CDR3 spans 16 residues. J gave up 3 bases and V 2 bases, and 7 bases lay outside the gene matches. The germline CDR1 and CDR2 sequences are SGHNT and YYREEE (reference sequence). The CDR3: CASSFPTGAYTGELFF. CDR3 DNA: TGTGCCAGCAGCTTCCCCACAGGGGCCTACACCGGGGAGCTGTTTTTT.

The DNA of the CDR3 is TGCGCCAGCAGCCAAACCCGGGAGGCTAATCAGCCCCAGCATTTT. It yields the protein CASSQTREANQPQHF. This sequence joins TRBV4-1 and TRBJ1-5; unclear D gene. This CDR3 spans 15 amino acids. Germline V CDR1 and CDR2: MGHRA, YSYEKL. The V gene lost 2 bases and the J gene lost 4 bases, with 12 bases spanning the gap.

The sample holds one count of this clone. The CDR3 sequence is CASSLEPGTAPGELFF. The CDR3 bases are TGTGCCAGCAGCTTAGAGCCAGGGACAGCCCCCGGGGAGCTGTTTTTT. The V call is TRBV7-6, the J call TRBJ2-2; the match to TRBD1 covers 7 bases. V gave up 1 base and J gave up 6 bases; unmatched junction bases: 8. Germline CDR1 is SGHVS and CDR2 is FNYEAQ. CDR3 length: 16 amino acids.

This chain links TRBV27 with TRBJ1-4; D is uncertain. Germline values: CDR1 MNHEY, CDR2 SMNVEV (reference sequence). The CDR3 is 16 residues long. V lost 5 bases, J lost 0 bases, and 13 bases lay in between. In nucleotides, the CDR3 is TGTGCCAGCAGTCCGTGGATCGGGGCAACTAATGAAAAACTGTTTTTT. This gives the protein CASSPWIGATNEKLFF.

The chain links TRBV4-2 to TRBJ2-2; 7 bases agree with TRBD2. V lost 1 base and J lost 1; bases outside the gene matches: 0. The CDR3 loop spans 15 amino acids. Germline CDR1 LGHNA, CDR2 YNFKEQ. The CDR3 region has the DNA TGTGCCAGCAGCCAAGCGGGGGGGAACACCGGGGAGCTGTTTTTT. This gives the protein CASSQAGGNTGELFF.

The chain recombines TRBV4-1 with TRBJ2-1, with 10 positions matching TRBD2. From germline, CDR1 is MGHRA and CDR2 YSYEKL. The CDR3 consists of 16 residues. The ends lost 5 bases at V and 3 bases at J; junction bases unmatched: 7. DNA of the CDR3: TGCGCCAGCAGCTCCGTTCCTAGCGGGAGCTACAATGAGCAGTTCTTC. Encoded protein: CASSSVPSGSYNEQFF.

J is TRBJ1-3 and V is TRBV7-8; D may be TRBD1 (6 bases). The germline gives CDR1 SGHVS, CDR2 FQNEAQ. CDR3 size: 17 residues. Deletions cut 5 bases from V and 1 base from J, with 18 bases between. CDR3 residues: CASSRPDGGRSGNTIYF. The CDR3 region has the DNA TGTGCCAGCAGCCGCCCCGACGGGGGGCGGTCTGGAAACACCATATATTTT.

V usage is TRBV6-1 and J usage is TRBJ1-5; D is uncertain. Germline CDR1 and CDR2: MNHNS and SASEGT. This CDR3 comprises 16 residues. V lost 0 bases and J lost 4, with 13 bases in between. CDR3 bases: TGTGCCAGCAGTGAAGCCGGTGGAGGTATTAATCAGCCCCAGCATTTT. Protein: CASSEAGGGINQPQHF.

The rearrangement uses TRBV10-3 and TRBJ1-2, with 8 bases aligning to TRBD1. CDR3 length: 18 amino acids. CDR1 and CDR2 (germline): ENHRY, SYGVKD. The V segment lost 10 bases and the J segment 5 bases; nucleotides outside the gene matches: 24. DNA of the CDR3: TGTGCCACCCATGGGGGTGACAGGGGAATTGAAAGGAGGTATGGCTACACCTTC. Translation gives CATHGGDRGIERRYGYTF.

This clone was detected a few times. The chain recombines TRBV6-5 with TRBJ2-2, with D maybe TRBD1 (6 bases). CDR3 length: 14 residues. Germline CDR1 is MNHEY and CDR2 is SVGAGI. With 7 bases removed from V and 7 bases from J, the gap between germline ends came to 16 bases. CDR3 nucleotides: TGTGCCAGCAAAACAGGGTCGAGCATCGGGGAGCTGTTTTTT. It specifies CASKTGSSIGELFF.

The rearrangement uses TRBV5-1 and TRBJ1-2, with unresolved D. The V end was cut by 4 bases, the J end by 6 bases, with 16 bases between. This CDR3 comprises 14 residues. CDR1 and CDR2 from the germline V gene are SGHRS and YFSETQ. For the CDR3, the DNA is TGCGCCAGCAGCCCATCGGGAGCGTCTAATGGCTACACCTTC. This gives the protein CASSPSGASNGYTF.

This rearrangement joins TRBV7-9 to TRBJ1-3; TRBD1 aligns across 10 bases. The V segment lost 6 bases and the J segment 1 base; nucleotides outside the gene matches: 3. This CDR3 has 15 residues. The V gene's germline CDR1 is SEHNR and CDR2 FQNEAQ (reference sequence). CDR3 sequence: CASRAGQGSGNTIYF. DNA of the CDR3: TGTGCCAGCAGAGCGGGACAGGGGTCTGGAAACACCATATATTTT.

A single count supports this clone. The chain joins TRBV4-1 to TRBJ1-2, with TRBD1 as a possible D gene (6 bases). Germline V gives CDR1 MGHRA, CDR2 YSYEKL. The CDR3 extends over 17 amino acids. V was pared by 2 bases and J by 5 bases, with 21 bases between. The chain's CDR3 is CASSQLHRATGRYGYTF. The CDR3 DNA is TGCGCCAGCAGCCAATTACACAGGGCAACAGGGCGATATGGCTACACCTTC.

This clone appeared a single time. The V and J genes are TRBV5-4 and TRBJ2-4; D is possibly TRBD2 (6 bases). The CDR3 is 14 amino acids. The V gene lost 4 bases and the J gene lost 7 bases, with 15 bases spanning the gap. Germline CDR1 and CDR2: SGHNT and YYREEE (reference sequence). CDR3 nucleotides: TGTGCCAGCAGCCAGAAGGAGGGTTCGAACATTCAGTACTTC. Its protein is CASSQKEGSNIQYF.

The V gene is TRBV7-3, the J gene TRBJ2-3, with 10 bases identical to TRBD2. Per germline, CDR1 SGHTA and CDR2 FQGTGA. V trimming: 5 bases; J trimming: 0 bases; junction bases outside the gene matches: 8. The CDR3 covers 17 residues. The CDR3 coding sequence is TGTGCCAGCAGCGTCGCCCCACTAGCGGGGAGCACAGATACGCAGTATTTT. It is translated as CASSVAPLAGSTDTQYF.

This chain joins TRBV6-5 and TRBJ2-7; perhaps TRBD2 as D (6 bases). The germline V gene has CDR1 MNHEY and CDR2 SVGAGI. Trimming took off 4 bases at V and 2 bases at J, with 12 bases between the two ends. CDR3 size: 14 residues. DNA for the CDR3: TGTGCCAGCAGTTGGGGAGGCGTCCCCTACGAGCAGTACTTC. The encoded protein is CASSWGGVPYEQYF.

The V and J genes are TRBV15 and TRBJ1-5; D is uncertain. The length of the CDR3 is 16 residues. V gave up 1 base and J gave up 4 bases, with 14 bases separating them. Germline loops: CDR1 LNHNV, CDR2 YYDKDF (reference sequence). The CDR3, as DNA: TGTGCCACCAGCAGAGGGGAGAGAGGGAAGAATCAGCCCCAGCATTTT. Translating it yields CATSRGERGKNQPQHF.